One and the same sample provided the 18 T cell receptor beta chains below, sequenced in a study of blood T cell repertoires in COVID-19. Libraries were prepared by immunoSEQ multiplex PCR; TCRdb keeps only in-frame clonotypes and omits some of them. In the table there are about 150,000 clones, more than 75% of which are singletons. The sequencing sample was made of peripheral blood. The receptors here all came from a human donor with acute or convalescent COVID-19. The donor label of this sample is uncertain.

V gene TRBV4-3 combines with J gene TRBJ2-2, with D perhaps TRBD1 (5 bases). The CDR3 consists of 16 residues. Germline CDR1 is LGHNA and CDR2 is YSLEER. Trimming took 2 bases from V and 4 from J, leaving 14 bases between them. The CDR3 is CASSQSAGKFTGELFF. For the CDR3, the DNA is TGCGCCAGCAGCCAATCGGCAGGGAAATTCACCGGGGAGCTGTTTTTT.

J is TRBJ2-3 and V is TRBV7-9; 7 nucleotides line up with TRBD2. Germline CDR1 and CDR2: SEHNR and FQNEAQ (reference sequence). V dropped 2 bases and J dropped 4; count of bases not matched to a gene: 9. CDR3 size: 16 residues. The CDR3 nucleotides read TGTGCCAGCAGCTTACCCTTGGCGGGAGCCCCAGATACGCAGTATTTT. This translates into CASSLPLAGAPDTQYF.

The chain combines TRBV7-2 with TRBJ1-5; 7 positions agree with TRBD1. The CDR3 contains 18 residues. Germline loops: CDR1 SGHTA, CDR2 FQGNSA. Trimming removed 5 bases from V and 1 base from J; junction bases left unmatched: 14. The CDR3 loop is CASSQRVAGGMSNQPQHF. DNA for the CDR3: TGTGCCAGCAGCCAAAGGGTGGCAGGGGGTATGAGCAATCAGCCCCAGCATTTT. Using reference TRBV7-2 and TRBJ1-5 for the parts outside the CDR3, the full variable domain is GAGVSQSPSNKVTEKGKDVELRCDPISGHTALYWYRQSLGQGLEFLIYFQGNSAPDKSGLPSDRFSAERTGGSVSTLTIQRTQQEDSAVYLCASSQRVAGGMSNQPQHFGDGTRLSIL.

The chain is built from TRBV19 and TRBJ1-4, with D possibly matching TRBD1 (6 bases). V lost 3 bases and J 6 bases, leaving 14 bases between the germline ends. CDR1 and CDR2 from the germline V gene are LNHDA and SQIVND (reference sequence). CDR3 size: 15 residues. DNA for the CDR3: TGTGCCAGTAGTATTTTTCCTGGGGGCGATGAAAAACTGTTTTTT. Translated, it gives CASSIFPGGDEKLFF. Full variable domain (outside the CDR3, taken from reference TRBV19 and TRBJ1-4): DGGITQSPKYLFRKEGQNVTLSCEQNLNHDAMYWYRQDPGQGLRLIYYSQIVNDFQKGDIAEGYSVSREKKESFPLTVTSAQKNPTAFYLCASSIFPGGDEKLFFGSGTQLSVL.

The sample holds one count of this clone. This chain uses TRBV19 with TRBJ2-5; 9 bases line up with TRBD1. Germline CDR1 and CDR2: LNHDA and SQIVND (reference sequence). This CDR3 spans 15 amino acids. V was clipped by 7 bases and J by 3 bases; unmatched bases: 9. The CDR3 DNA reads TGTGCCAGTACCGTACAGGGGGCGAGGAAAGAGACCCAGTACTTC. Translating it yields CASTVQGARKETQYF.

The chain recombines TRBV20-1 with TRBJ1-1; 9 bases align to TRBD1. There are 17 residues in the CDR3. Looked up from germline, CDR1 is DFQATT and CDR2 is SNEGSKA (reference sequence). The junction had 11 bases not matched to a gene; V was cut back by 3 bases and J by 0 bases. CDR3 sequence (DNA): TGCAGTGCTAGTCCGCACAGGGGGCTGGGGGTGAACACTGAAGCTTTCTTT. Amino acids: CSASPHRGLGVNTEAFF.

A single count supports this clone. V usage is TRBV5-1 and J usage is TRBJ2-3, with TRBD1 matching over 9 bases. This CDR3 is 15 amino acids long. The junction had 1 base not matched to a gene; V was cut back by 0 bases and J by 2 bases. Germline CDR1 and CDR2: SGHRS and YFSETQ. Written as DNA, the CDR3 is TGCGCCAGCAGCTTGGGGGACAGGGACACAGATACGCAGTATTTT. Its protein is CASSLGDRDTDTQYF. Filled out from reference TRBV5-1 and TRBJ2-3, the complete variable domain reads KAGVTQTPRYLIKTRGQQVTLSCSPISGHRSVSWYQQTPGQGLQFLFEYFSETQRNKGNFPGRFSGRQFSNSRSEMNVSTLELGDSALYLCASSLGDRDTDTQYFGPGTRLTVL.

The V and J genes are TRBV28 and TRBJ1-2; a weak D match, TRBD1 (6 bases). CDR3 length equals 13 residues. Per the germline V gene, CDR1 is MDHEN and CDR2 is SYDVKM. Deletions cut 7 bases from V and 0 bases from J, with 9 bases between. The CDR3 loop reads CASTRTANYGYTF. The CDR3 DNA follows: TGTGCCAGCACCCGGACAGCTAACTATGGCTACACCTTC.

This sequence joins TRBV5-1 and TRBJ2-1, with 7 bases matching TRBD2. The length of the CDR3 is 16 residues. Germline V gene data show CDR1 as SGHRS and CDR2 as YFSETQ. J lost 5 bases, V lost 2 bases, and 10 bases had no gene match. The CDR3 DNA sequence: TGCGCCAGCAGCTTCCCCGGCGGGAGTATCCACAATGAGCAGTTCTTC. Amino acid sequence: CASSFPGGSIHNEQFF.

This chain uses TRBV15 with TRBJ1-2; D gene uncertain. The CDR3 totals 15 residues. V dropped 6 bases and J dropped 5 bases, with 19 bases sitting between them. The germline CDR1 and CDR2 sequences are LNHNV and YYDKDF (reference sequence). CDR3 in amino acids: CATSLGLGAEYGYTF. For the CDR3, the DNA is TGTGCCACCAGTCTTGGGCTGGGAGCGGAGTATGGCTACACCTTC.

The rearrangement uses TRBV6-5 and TRBJ1-4; 10 bases map to TRBD1. V shed 0 bases, J shed 14 bases, and the junction held 6 bases outside the gene matches. Germline-derived CDR1 and CDR2 are MNHEY and SVGAGI. This CDR3 is 14 amino acids long. CDR3 DNA: TGTGCCAGCAGTTACTCGTGGGACAGGGGACCTCTGTTTTTT. Its translation is CASSYSWDRGPLFF.

The chain combines TRBV6-5 with TRBJ2-7; 9 nucleotides line up with TRBD2. Germline assignment: CDR1 MNHEY and CDR2 SVGAGI. Trimming removed 8 bases from V and 0 bases from J; junction bases left unmatched: 8. This CDR3 is 15 amino acids long. CDR3 protein: CASRLAESSSYEQYV. The CDR3 region has the DNA TGTGCCAGCCGACTAGCGGAATCAAGCTCCTACGAGCAGTACGTC.

V usage is TRBV18 and J usage is TRBJ2-5, with D perhaps TRBD1 (5 bases). The CDR3 consists of 14 residues. Looked up from germline, CDR1 is KGHSH and CDR2 is LQKENI. The V and J ends lost 6 bases and 0 bases respectively, with 11 bases between them. Here the CDR3 reads CASSPATDQETQYF. DNA of the CDR3: TGTGCCAGCTCCCCAGCGACAGACCAAGAGACCCAGTACTTC.

The chain employs TRBV7-7 and TRBJ2-3, with TRBD2 matching over 9 bases. Germline assignment: CDR1 SSHAT and CDR2 FNYEAQ (reference sequence). The CDR3 runs to 15 residues. The CDR3 DNA is TGTGCTAGCTCACAGGGCGGGAGGGCTGGAGATACGCAGTATTTT. It translates to CASSQGGRAGDTQYF. The whole variable domain, filled in from reference TRBV7-7 and TRBJ2-3, reads GAGVSQSPRYKVTKRGQDVTLRCDPISSHATLYWYQQALGQGPEFLTYFNYEAQPDKSGLPSDRFSAERPEGSISTLTIQRTEQRDSAMYRCASSQGGRAGDTQYFGPGTRLTVL.

This clone was found once. This rearrangement joins TRBV18 to TRBJ1-1, with D uncertain. The CDR3 runs to 16 residues. V lost 0 bases and J lost 5, with 16 bases in between. Germline loops: CDR1 KGHSH, CDR2 LQKENI. CDR3 DNA sequence: TGTGCCAGCTCACCACCGTCAGGTCCCCCGACGACTGAAGCTTTCTTT. This codes for CASSPPSGPPTTEAFF.

This clone occurred a few times. At the DNA level, this CDR3 is encoded by other sequences in the same sample as well. The gene calls are TRBV5-4 and TRBJ2-1; D perhaps matches TRBD2 (5 bases). The V end was cut by 1 base, the J end by 6 bases, with 8 bases between. This CDR3 has 13 amino acids. The germline gives CDR1 SGHNT, CDR2 YYREEE (reference sequence). The CDR3 loop reads CASSLSGVNEQFF. The DNA of the CDR3 is TGTGCCAGCAGCTTGTCCGGGGTCAATGAGCAGTTCTTC.

The chain employs TRBV5-4 and TRBJ2-2; 15 bases fit TRBD2. V lost 4 bases to trimming and J lost 6 bases; unmatched junction nucleotides: 4. CDR1 is SGHNT, CDR2 YYREEE, per germline (reference sequence). This CDR3 contains 16 residues. CDR3 protein: CASSPGLAGGPGELFF. CDR3 sequence (DNA): TGTGCCAGCAGCCCCGGACTAGCGGGGGGGCCCGGGGAGCTGTTTTTT.

The V call is TRBV6-5, the J call TRBJ1-1; possible D gene TRBD1, 5 bases. Germline V gene sequence: CDR1 MNHEY, CDR2 SVGAGI. The CDR3 loop spans 12 amino acids. V was clipped by 5 bases and J by 6 bases, with 10 bases between them. CDR3 nucleotide sequence: TGTGCCAGCAGTAGGGGTGAGGCTGAAGCTTTCTTT. It specifies CASSRGEAEAFF.